This T cell receptor beta chain came from a study of vaccination and CD4 T cells after COVID-19. Study overall: Control cultures, each given a CEFX pool, an HIV-1 Nef pool, or no peptide, were included. Overall study findings and caveats: SARS-CoV-2-reactive clonotypes showed a nonsignificant median rise from around 20 to 38.

The ends were cut back, 1 base at V and 8 bases at J, with 9 bases in the middle. Germline V gene lookup returns CDR1 SGHTA and CDR2 FQGNSA. The CDR3 contains 13 residues. Comment on this clonotype: Its antigen is not identified.

Sample treatment: roughly 10-day PBMC culture with coronavirus spike peptide pools or control peptides (ViraFEST assay). Pre-COVID-19 pandemic sampling (2011-2018) yielded the unexposed donor's CD4+ T cells. Peptide pools at 9.5 to 10 ug/ml, together with 8 to 10 IU/ml IL-2, were added to cultures of approximately 1.9 million PBMCs per well. Cells permitting, SARS-CoV-2 S/N and four cold-coronavirus spikes were tested on unexposed-donor CD4+ T cells. Sequencing of DNA taken from cultured CD4+ T cells relied on the Oncomine TCR Beta short-read assay. DNA came from CD4+ T cells after culture. TCRdb re-analysed the PCR reads in MiXCR, keeping a single row per CDR3 protein. In the table there are around 9,400 distinct CDR3 sequences, about 30% of which are singletons.

The V call is TRBV7-2, the J call TRBJ2-1; D perhaps matches TRBD1 (5 bases). The sample comprised CD4+ T cells from blood, cultured in vitro. The origin of this receptor is a human donor in good health. CDR3 region: CASSLERRDEQFF. The CDR3 nucleotides read TGTGCCAGCAGCTTAGAACGCAGGGATGAGCAGTTCTTC. The whole variable domain, remainder taken from reference TRBV7-2 and TRBJ2-1, is GAGVSQSPSNKVTEKGKDVELRCDPISGHTALYWYRQSLGQGLEFLIYFQGNSAPDKSGLPSDRFSAERTGGSVSTLTIQRTQQEDSAVYLCASSLERRDEQFFGPGTRLTVL.